This T cell receptor beta chain came from a study of T cell clonality in common variable immunodeficiency. Overall study results and limits: In common variable immunodeficiency, TCR beta chains reportedly carried fewer deletions and N-nucleotide insertions.

Libraries were prepared by immunoSEQ multiplex PCR; TCRdb keeps only in-frame clonotypes and omits some of them. The sample contains about 28,000 clones, none of them singletons. The CDR3 loop spans 14 amino acids. Looked up from germline, CDR1 is SEHNR and CDR2 is FQNEAQ (reference sequence). The V end was cut by 5 bases, the J end by 4 bases, with 14 bases between. In this sample, this clone turned up a few times. Its target is not known. The sequenced fragment ends 3 residues before the CDR3 boundary, so the rest is inferred from the germline J gene. This sequence joins TRBV7-9 and TRBJ1-1; D is unresolved. The source material was peripheral blood mononuclear cells. The origin of this receptor is a human donor with common variable immunodeficiency. CDR3 in amino acids: CASSPKVRGTEAFF. CDR3 DNA, as far as it was read: TGTGCCAGCAGCCCCAAGGTGAGAGGCACTGAA.